The 19 T cell receptor beta chains below were found in one sample sequenced in a study of blood T cell repertoires in COVID-19 (dated by TCRdb to 2020 to 2021). Library preparation was by the immunoSEQ multiplex PCR assay. Entries here come from immuneACCESS through TCRdb and include only in-frame sequences with V and J called. Some clones fail to appear in such tables; in the studies checked, an unresolved V gene covers under half of the shortfall, and the cause of the remainder is unknown. This sample gives around 92,000 clones in total; about 82% of them show up just once. Clones ranked in the top ten supply around a quarter of the sample. The sequencing input was peripheral blood. Receptors were obtained from a human donor in a cohort sampled during active COVID-19.

This clone came up once. The V gene is TRBV19, the J gene TRBJ1-6; TRBD1 matches 7 bases. Per the germline V gene, CDR1 is LNHDA and CDR2 is SQIVND (reference sequence). CDR3 length equals 14 residues. V trimming: 6 bases; J trimming: 8 bases; junction bases outside the gene matches: 7. The CDR3 protein is CASRQGQSHSPLHF. The DNA of the CDR3 is TGTGCCAGTAGGCAGGGACAGTCTCATTCACCCCTCCACTTT. The full variable domain, in which reference TRBV19 and TRBJ1-6 provide the parts outside the CDR3, is DGGITQSPKYLFRKEGQNVTLSCEQNLNHDAMYWYRQDPGQGLRLIYYSQIVNDFQKGDIAEGYSVSREKKESFPLTVTSAQKNPTAFYLCASRQGQSHSPLHFGNGTRLTVT.

This clone was seen more than once but under ten times. V gene TRBV7-6 combines with J gene TRBJ2-7; 9 nucleotides agree with TRBD2. The V gene end was trimmed by 5 bases and the J gene end by 5 bases; junction bases not matched to a gene: 7. The germline V gene encodes CDR1 SGHVS and CDR2 FNYEAQ. This CDR3 spans 14 amino acids. This CDR3 is CASSLSGRSDEQYF. The CDR3 DNA sequence: TGTGCCAGCAGCCTAAGCGGGAGGTCCGACGAGCAGTACTTC.

Here the CDR3 DNA reads TGTGCCAGCAGCGTAAACCCAGATAGCACAGATACGCAGTATTTT. It specifies CASSVNPDSTDTQYF. The rearrangement links TRBV9 to TRBJ2-3; D remains unclear. The germline gives CDR1 SGDLS, CDR2 YYNGEE. The CDR3 extends over 15 amino acids. V was clipped by 1 base and J by 0 bases, with 9 bases between them.

The V call is TRBV7-2, the J call TRBJ2-2; D is uncertain. The CDR3 has 13 amino acids. The V end lost 4 bases, the J end lost 6 bases, and 9 bases lay between the germline ends. Germline loops: CDR1 SGHTA, CDR2 FQGNSA. Here the CDR3 DNA reads TGTGCCAGCAGCTCGGTAATTTCCGGGGAGCTGTTTTTT. It is translated as CASSSVISGELFF.

This chain connects TRBV6-2 or TRBV6-3 to TRBJ1-4, with a tentative D call TRBD1 (6 bases). The CDR3 extends over 13 amino acids. Germline lookup yields CDR1 MNHEY and CDR2 SVGEGT. Trimming took 8 bases from V and 6 from J, leaving 13 bases between them. CDR3 sequence: CASRRTEYEKLFF. The DNA for the CDR3 is TGTGCCAGCCGCCGGACAGAATATGAAAAACTGTTTTTT.

The chain uses TRBV6-5 and TRBJ1-2; 10 nucleotides align to TRBD1. CDR3 length: 15 amino acids. J lost 5 bases, V lost 6 bases, and 9 bases had no gene match. Germline values: CDR1 MNHEY, CDR2 SVGAGI. The CDR3 loop reads CASSTRTGGGYGYTF. CDR3 nucleotide sequence: TGTGCCAGCAGCACACGGACAGGGGGAGGGTATGGCTACACCTTC.

The rearrangement joins TRBV3-1 (or the pseudogene TRBV3-2) to TRBJ2-1, with 7 bases identical to TRBD1. Per germline, CDR1 LGHDT and CDR2 YNNKEL (reference sequence). J was trimmed by 7 bases and V by 1 base; bases with no gene match: 7. The CDR3 sequence is 15 residues long. The CDR3 bases are TGTGCCAGCAGCCAAGGTAGGGGGCAGGGGAATGAGCAGTTCTTC. This codes for CASSQGRGQGNEQFF.

The table lists this clone with a few counts. The J gene is TRBJ2-7, the V gene TRBV4-1; D is ambiguous. The length of the CDR3 is 14 residues. V lost 0 bases to trimming and J lost 5 bases, with 11 bases between them. Looked up from germline, CDR1 is MGHRA and CDR2 is YSYEKL. The CDR3 region is CASSQESVFDEQYF. CDR3 in DNA: TGCGCCAGCAGCCAAGAAAGCGTATTTGACGAGCAGTACTTC.

This chain joins TRBV11-3 and TRBJ2-1; D possibly corresponds to TRBD1 (7 bases). The CDR3 has 14 residues. CDR1 and CDR2 (germline): SGHNT, YENEEA. The germline V and J ends were trimmed by 3 bases and 8 bases, with 14 bases remaining between them. The CDR3 DNA is TGTGCCAGCAGCTTTGGAGGGGGCATGGATGAGCAGTTCTTC. It translates to CASSFGGGMDEQFF.

This clone was recorded once. The CDR3 nucleotides read TGTGCCACGGGGGAGCGGGATAATTCACCCCTCCACTTT. Its translation: CATGERDNSPLHF. The chain has TRBV6-5 and TRBJ1-6; D perhaps matches TRBD1 (5 bases). Germline CDR1 and CDR2: MNHEY and SVGAGI. Deletions cut 10 bases from V and 5 bases from J, with 12 bases between. There are 13 residues in the CDR3.

The chain combines TRBV11-2 with TRBJ2-1, with D uncertain. The V and J ends lost 0 bases and 0 bases respectively, with 9 bases between them. Germline V gene sequence: CDR1 SGHAT, CDR2 FQNNGV. The CDR3 covers 16 residues. The CDR3 sequence is CASSLDPRSSYNEQFF. CDR3 sequence (DNA): TGTGCCAGCAGCTTAGATCCCCGGAGCTCCTACAATGAGCAGTTCTTC. The full variable domain, its missing parts supplied by reference TRBV11-2 and TRBJ2-1, is EAGVAQSPRYKIIEKRQSVAFWCNPISGHATLYWYQQILGQGPKLLIQFQNNGVVDDSQLPKDRFSAERLKGVDSTLKIQPAKLEDSAVYLCASSLDPRSSYNEQFFGPGTRLTVL.

This clone came up once. The chain employs TRBV2 and TRBJ1-1; D is ambiguous. Germline assignment: CDR1 SNHLY and CDR2 FYNNEI. The CDR3 sequence is 15 residues long. V dropped 7 bases and J dropped 0 bases, with 15 bases sitting between them. The CDR3 here is CASKLEWSLNTEAFF. In DNA, the CDR3 is TGTGCCAGCAAATTAGAGTGGAGCTTGAACACTGAAGCTTTCTTT. Full variable domain (remainder filled in from reference TRBV2 and TRBJ1-1): EPEVTQTPSHQVTQMGQEVILRCVPISNHLYFYWYRQILGQKVEFLVSFYNNEISEKSEIFDDQFSVERPDGSNFTLKIRSTKLEDSAMYFCASKLEWSLNTEAFFGQGTRLTVV.

V gene TRBV6-2 or TRBV6-3 combines with J gene TRBJ1-1; a possible D gene is TRBD1 (6 bases). Germline CDR1 MNHEY, CDR2 SVGEGT. The length of the CDR3 is 16 residues. V was clipped by 2 bases and J by 2 bases, with 15 bases between them. CDR3 nucleotides: TGTGCCAGCAGTTACCCGAGAGGACAGAAAAACACTGAAGCTTTCTTT. Protein: CASSYPRGQKNTEAFF.

This chain uses TRBV7-2 with TRBJ1-6; weak D call: TRBD1 (6 bases). The length of the CDR3 is 14 residues. CDR1 is SGHTA, CDR2 FQGNSA, per germline. The V end was cut by 3 bases, the J end by 11 bases, with 14 bases between. CDR3: CASSLDLQGAPLHF. CDR3 bases: TGTGCCAGCAGCTTGGACTTACAGGGCGCACCCCTCCACTTT.

The V gene is TRBV19, the J gene TRBJ2-7; 10 positions agree with TRBD2. Per the germline V gene, CDR1 is LNHDA and CDR2 is SQIVND (reference sequence). V lost 3 bases, J lost 0 bases, and 2 bases stayed unmatched. The CDR3 length is 15 residues. The CDR3 DNA follows: TGTGCCAGTAGTATTACTAGCGGGACCTCCTACGAGCAGTACTTC. This translates into CASSITSGTSYEQYF.

The CDR3 protein is CASSLQGQGSGVNEKLFF. The CDR3, as DNA: TGTGCCAGCAGTCTACAGGGACAGGGGTCAGGCGTTAATGAAAAACTGTTTTTT. The chain carries TRBV27 and TRBJ1-4; TRBD1 aligns across 10 bases. This CDR3 spans 18 amino acids. J was trimmed by 4 bases and V by 5 bases; bases with no gene match: 13. CDR1 MNHEY and CDR2 SMNVEV come from the germline V gene (reference sequence).

The chain carries TRBV2 and TRBJ2-7; tentative D call: TRBD2 (6 bases). The length of the CDR3 is 14 residues. CDR1 SNHLY and CDR2 FYNNEI come from the germline V gene. Trimming removed 7 bases at V and 3 bases at J, with 16 bases between. The CDR3: CASIYGGVFYEQYF. The CDR3 nucleotides read TGTGCCAGCATCTATGGAGGGGTTTTCTACGAGCAGTACTTC.

The chain recombines TRBV3-1 (or the pseudogene TRBV3-2) with TRBJ1-5; D is unresolved. CDR1 and CDR2 (germline): LGHDT, YNNKEL (reference sequence). Trimming pared 4 bases from V and 7 bases from J, leaving 17 bases between. The CDR3 contains 15 residues. CDR3 in DNA: TGTGCCAGCAGCCCCCGGGGTACGATCTTCCAGCCCCAGCATTTT. This encodes CASSPRGTIFQPQHF.

V gene TRBV14 combines with J gene TRBJ2-5; 7 bases map to TRBD2. The V gene end was trimmed by 3 bases and the J gene end by 1 base; junction bases not matched to a gene: 14. CDR3 length: 18 residues. Germline loops: CDR1 SGHDN, CDR2 FVKESK. The DNA of the CDR3 is TGTGCCAGCAGCCACCAAAATGCTGGGGGGGGGTCCCAAGAGACCCAGTACTTC. Protein product: CASSHQNAGGGSQETQYF. Variable domain in full (rest from reference TRBV14 and TRBJ2-5): EAGVTQFPSHSVIEKGQTVTLRCDPISGHDNLYWYRRVMGKEIKFLLHFVKESKQDESGMPNNRFLAERTGGTYSTLKVQPAELEDSGVYFCASSHQNAGGGSQETQYFGPGTRLLVL.